The clone carrying this T cell receptor beta chain was counted a few times. As processed by the authors: How many nucleated cells were present was estimated from reference gene primer amplification. TCRdb's table, derived via immunoSEQ multiplex PCR, lists solely in-frame clones and lacks some. For V, J and clone size, that table is used; D and trimming come from the DNA. The data show 200,000 to 250,000 clones, 81% seen once. These data belong to a study of blood T cell repertoires in COVID-19. Overall study: Samples came from the United States, Italy and Spain, spanning acute and convalescent COVID-19. The cDNA or gDNA used as material had been derived from T cells, B-cell-depleted T cells, or PBMCs.

The Seattle patients joined while their infection was active and were tracked longitudinally afterward. Germline CDR1 MGHRA, CDR2 YSYEKL. After removal of 2 bases from V and 5 bases from J, the junction contained 8 bases not matched to a gene. The CDR3 is made up of 16 amino acids. The genes are TRBV4-1 and TRBJ1-4, with 7 positions matching TRBD1. Sequencing input: peripheral blood. This receptor was identified in a woman older than 75 with COVID-19, enrolled during active disease. CDR3 nucleotide sequence: TGCGCCAGCAGCCAATTCCGTAAAGGGGGCAATGAAAAACTGTTTTTT. Amino acid sequence: CASSQFRKGGNEKLFF.